This T cell receptor beta chain originates from a study of human T cells and chemical hapten exposure (dated by TCRdb to the early 2020s). About the investigation overall: For sensitization, 2% DPC in acetone was applied to a 2 cm by 2 cm area of upper inner arm skin. Patch testing was done on the upper back using Finn chambers containing 0.01% DPC, and results were scored after 6 days according to International Contact Dermatitis Research Group standards. Twenty-nine alopecia patients gave blood for TCR sequencing at one to four time points (pre-sensitization, 2, 6 and 24 weeks). This study followed changes in the peripheral blood TCR repertoire in vivo during primary and secondary sensitization of alopecia patients to the hapten diphenylcyclopropenone (DPC). Libraries were pooled for sequencing, and variation in per-sample TCR yields was attributed mainly to small differences in library volumes within the pool. Most of the patients in the cohort were female, and the cohort covered alopecia areata with under or over 50% scalp involvement, alopecia totalis and alopecia universalis. Patients additionally received weekly therapeutic DPC doses to the scalp throughout the approximately 25-week study period. Blood was sampled from patients pre-sensitization (week 0) and at 2, 6 and about 24 weeks after DPC sensitization.

What the study reported, not specific to this receptor: After repeated subsampling, the strength of the expansion versus patch-test correlation and the threshold at which it became significant changed. Compared with pre-sensitization or healthy control sets, expanded TCRs formed significantly more large CDR3 similarity clusters, which is consistent with antigen-driven responses. DPC sensitization did not change the number of TCRs with a frequency above 1 in 1000, and there was no evidence of changes in global repertoire structure. Because all patients had alopecia, a presumed autoimmune disease, the immune response of the patients might differ from that of healthy individuals. A positive correlation was found between the number of PT1 expanded TCRs and patch test score, with significance reached at thresholds 8, 16 and 32 but not 4.

At the junction V is shortened by 8 bases and J by 2 bases; bases outside the gene matches: 9. From the germline V gene, CDR1 is SQVTM and CDR2 is ANQGSEA. Taken from cysteine to phenylalanine, the CDR3 has 14 residues. CDR3 DNA is the only sequence kept; it has 42 bases, read in frame from the first base. The library was obtained by RACE. TCRdb shows the sequencer as NextSeq 500. During library preparation, unique molecular identifiers were attached to individual cDNA molecules so that TCRs could be counted quantitatively and reproducibly. From each blood RNA sample, both TCR alpha and TCR beta chains were sequenced. The published analysis was carried out like this. The median number of TCRs per sample was 95,638, ranging from roughly 23,224 to 690,600. The Decombinator software suite was used to annotate V, J and CDR3 in the TCR reads. To make PS versus PT1 abundance plots, every sample was subsampled to the same number of TCRs (28,000). Expanded TCRs were defined as absent before sensitization and observed at least eight times at the 2-week time point. TCRdb trimmed public reads at Q25 via fastp, called clones via MiXCR and kept in-frame beta chains. Records with the same CDR3 protein are collapsed into one entry carrying the most frequent genes and DNA. V and J calls and clone size were set by TCRdb, not the authors. The sample table contains 95,000 to 100,000 distinct CDR3 sequences; only one count was recorded for about 10% of them. The ten largest clones represent approximately 3.4% of the sample.

Reading the label with the study, this specimen's time point is: pre-sensitization, week 0. What this sample's treatment or condition label stands for: therapeutic diphenylcyclopropenone sensitization with weekly scalp DPC. At every patch-test visit, the blood draw took place before the patch test was put on. Eligible patients were aged 18 to 70, diagnosed with alopecia, deemed suitable for DPC therapy, and excluded if pregnant. Total RNA was extracted from unfractionated whole blood collected in Tempus Blood RNA tubes. This clonotype was seen a few times. There is no known antigen for this receptor. The sample holds no much larger clone one base away, and base qualities are not on file.

The source material was whole blood, sampled in connection with sensitization to the hapten diphenylcyclopropenone (DPC). This TCR came from an older woman with alopecia areata. Some clones in this sample may be carry-over from other donors' samples. The sequence is built from TRBV29-1 and TRBJ2-3; 8 bases in the junction line up with TRBD2. In nucleotide form, the sequence is TGCAGCAGCTCAGCGGGGGAACTCACAGATACGCAGTATTTT. Translation gives CSSSAGELTDTQYF.